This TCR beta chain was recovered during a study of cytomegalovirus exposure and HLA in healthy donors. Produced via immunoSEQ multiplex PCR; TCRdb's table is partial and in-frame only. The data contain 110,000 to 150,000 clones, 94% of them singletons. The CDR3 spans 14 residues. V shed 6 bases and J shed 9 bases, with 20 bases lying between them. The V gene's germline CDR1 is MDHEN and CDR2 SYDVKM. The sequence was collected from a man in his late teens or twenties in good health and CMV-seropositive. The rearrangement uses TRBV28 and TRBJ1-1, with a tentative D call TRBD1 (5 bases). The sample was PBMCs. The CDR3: CASSLPGLEGQAFF. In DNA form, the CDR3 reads TGTGCCAGCAGCCTACCGGGACTCGAGGGGCAAGCTTTCTTT.